The 26 T cell receptor beta chains listed next were all sequenced from one sample in a study of early T cells in non-severe SARS-CoV-2 infection. TCRdb called the 5' RACE reads again in MiXCR, with one record for every CDR3 protein. Of approximately 19,000 distinct CDR3 sequences in the sample, 5.9% were seen once. The sample was whole blood. The receptors originated from an adult who was a healthcare worker with PCR-confirmed SARS-CoV-2 infection or an uninfected control (not recorded which).

Relative to its sample, this clonotype is medium-sized (0.01 to 0.1%). This rearrangement joins TRBV28 to TRBJ2-5, with a tentative D call TRBD1 (6 bases). The CDR3 spans 12 residues. V was trimmed by 5 bases and J by 5 bases, leaving 9 bases between them. Per the germline V gene, CDR1 is MDHEN and CDR2 is SYDVKM. The DNA of the CDR3 is TGTGCCAGCAGTCCTCAGGGGGAGACCCAGTACTTC. Protein: CASSPQGETQYF. Filled out from reference TRBV28 and TRBJ2-5, the complete variable domain reads DVKVTQSSRYLVKRTGEKVFLECVQDMDHENMFWYRQDPGLGLRLIYFSYDVKMKEKGDIPEGYSVSREKKERFSLILESASTNQTSMYLCASSPQGETQYFGPGTRLLVL.

This clonotype was observed at least ten times. This chain connects TRBV24-1 to TRBJ2-1; D uncertain. Trimming took 2 bases from V and 6 from J, leaving 16 bases between them. This CDR3 region has 16 residues. CDR1 and CDR2 from the germline V gene are KGHDR and SFDVKD. In DNA, the CDR3 is TGTGCCACCAGTGATTGGTCGGCGGCCCGGCTCAATGAGCAGTTCTTC. It translates to CATSDWSAARLNEQFF.

This clonotype was recorded many times. The V and J genes are TRBV27 and TRBJ1-4; no firm D call. V gave up 7 bases and J gave up 0 bases, with 18 bases separating them. The CDR3 extends over 17 amino acids. CDR1 is MNHEY, CDR2 SMNVEV, per germline (reference sequence). The CDR3 loop reads CASKKSSGYATNEKLFF. DNA for the CDR3: TGTGCCAGCAAAAAGTCTTCGGGCTATGCAACTAATGAAAAACTGTTTTTT. The complete variable domain, with remaining parts taken from reference TRBV27 and TRBJ1-4, reads EAQVTQNPRYLITVTGKKLTVTCSQNMNHEYMSWYRQDPGLGLRQIYYSMNVEVTDKGDVPEGYKVSRKEKRNFPLILESPSPNQTSLYFCASKKSSGYATNEKLFFGSGTQLSVL.

This clonotype was found many times. The rearrangement links TRBV29-1 to TRBJ1-5; 8 bases agree with TRBD1. CDR1 SQVTM and CDR2 ANQGSEA come from the germline V gene. V was clipped by 3 bases and J by 6 bases; unmatched bases: 7. The CDR3 covers 14 residues. CDR3 sequence (DNA): TGCAGCGTTGAGACAGGGGCCGTAGGTCAGCCCCAGCATTTT. Its protein is CSVETGAVGQPQHF.

The sample holds many counts of this clonotype. The rearrangement uses TRBV28 and TRBJ2-3, with D possibly matching TRBD2 (6 bases). The CDR3 is 19 residues long. V was shortened by 2 bases and J by 3 bases, with 24 bases between the two germline ends. Germline CDR1 reads MDHEN; CDR2 reads SYDVKM. The CDR3: CASSLSKALATRSTDTQYF. The CDR3 DNA is TGTGCCAGCAGTTTAAGTAAGGCCCTCGCGACTAGATCAACAGATACGCAGTATTTT.

This clonotype was counted at least ten times. The chain links TRBV15 to TRBJ2-2; unclear D gene. Germline V gene lookup returns CDR1 LNHNV and CDR2 YYDKDF (reference sequence). Trimming removed 4 bases from V and 6 bases from J, with 9 bases in between. The CDR3 is 13 residues long. CDR3 bases: TGTGCCACCAGCATAGATCAACCCGGGGAGCTGTTTTTT. It codes for CATSIDQPGELFF.

This clonotype was recorded many times. V gene TRBV6-1 combines with J gene TRBJ1-2, with 7 bases aligning to TRBD1. The length of the CDR3 is 14 residues. After removal of 6 bases from V and 6 bases from J, the junction contained 10 bases not matched to a gene. Per the germline V gene, CDR1 is MNHNS and CDR2 is SASEGT. The CDR3, as DNA: TGTGCCAGCAGCCCAGGGGGGAAGAGAGATGGCTACACCTTC. Translating it yields CASSPGGKRDGYTF.

This clonotype is classed as medium-sized. V gene TRBV3-1 combines with J gene TRBJ1-3; D ambiguous. This CDR3 has 17 residues. V lost 0 bases and J lost 0, with 12 bases in between. Germline CDR1 reads LGHDT; CDR2 reads YNNKEL (reference sequence). For the CDR3, the DNA is TGTGCCAGCAGCCAAGATTTGAGGCCAATCTCTGGAAACACCATATATTTT. Translation gives CASSQDLRPISGNTIYF.

This clonotype was observed at least ten times. The chain has TRBV12-3 or TRBV12-4 and TRBJ2-7; D gene uncertain. Trimming took off 5 bases at V and 0 bases at J, with 17 bases between the two ends. CDR3 length equals 16 residues. The CDR3 DNA is TGTGCCAGCAGTCCCACCGGTGGGAAAAGCTCCTACGAGCAGTACTTC. Translated, it gives CASSPTGGKSSYEQYF.

The sample holds many counts of this clonotype. This chain connects TRBV5-1 to TRBJ2-1, with a possible D match to TRBD2 (6 bases). CDR1 is SGHRS and CDR2 is YFSETQ in the germline V gene. The CDR3 is made up of 17 amino acids. The V end lost 0 bases, the J end lost 0 bases, and 13 bases lay between the germline ends. In nucleotides, the CDR3 is TGCGCCAGCAGCTTGGTGGGACGGGGGAGCTCCTACAATGAGCAGTTCTTC. Residues: CASSLVGRGSSYNEQFF. Supplemented by reference TRBV5-1 and TRBJ2-1, the full variable domain reads KAGVTQTPRYLIKTRGQQVTLSCSPISGHRSVSWYQQTPGQGLQFLFEYFSETQRNKGNFPGRFSGRQFSNSRSEMNVSTLELGDSALYLCASSLVGRGSSYNEQFFGPGTRLTVL.

In this sample, this clonotype is medium-sized. The rearrangement joins TRBV19 to TRBJ2-1, with 9 bases that match TRBD2. Unmatched junction bases numbered 19, after V lost 4 bases and J lost 12 bases. From germline, CDR1 is LNHDA and CDR2 SQIVND (reference sequence). The CDR3 is 17 amino acids. CDR3 sequence: CASSTRGASGTLRGQFF. The CDR3 DNA is TGTGCCAGTAGTACCCGGGGGGCTAGCGGGACCCTTCGGGGGCAGTTCTTC.

This clonotype was picked up many times. The rearrangement joins TRBV20-1 to TRBJ1-2; D remains ambiguous. CDR3 length: 10 residues. Germline CDR1 DFQATT, CDR2 SNEGSKA (reference sequence). Trimming took 3 bases from V and 7 from J, leaving 6 bases between them. CDR3: CSASYAGYTF. As DNA, the CDR3 is TGCAGTGCTAGCTATGCTGGCTACACCTTC.

At least ten counts were recorded for this clonotype. This chain uses TRBV27 with TRBJ2-3, with TRBD1 as a possible D gene (5 bases). The germline gives CDR1 MNHEY, CDR2 SMNVEV (reference sequence). The CDR3 runs to 15 residues. Deletions cut 3 bases from V and 2 bases from J, with 12 bases between. The CDR3 sequence is CASSFERGHTDTQYF. CDR3 in DNA: TGTGCCAGCAGTTTCGAGCGCGGACACACAGATACGCAGTATTTT.

This clonotype is deemed medium-sized. CDR3 in DNA: TGCAGCGTTGAAGAGACCGGGAGAGCCGGCCTAGGCTACACCTTC. This codes for CSVEETGRAGLGYTF. The chain has TRBV29-1 and TRBJ1-2, with D uncertain. The germline CDR1 and CDR2 sequences are SQVTM and ANQGSEA. There are 15 residues in the CDR3. Trimming removed 0 bases from V and 8 bases from J, with 19 bases in between.

This clonotype was seen many times. Relative to the germline gene, one junction end is altered; a read error may explain this. This chain uses TRBV25-1 with TRBJ2-2; 8 bases align to TRBD1. This CDR3 spans 15 amino acids. Germline V CDR1 and CDR2: MGHDK, SYGVNS. CDR3 residues: CASSDGQGATGELVF. In DNA, the CDR3 is TGTGCCAGCAGTGACGGGCAGGGGGCGACCGGGGAGCTGGTTTTT. Full variable domain (outside the CDR3, taken from reference TRBV25-1 and TRBJ2-2): EADIYQTPRYLVIGTGKKITLECSQTMGHDKMYWYQQDPGMELHLIHYSYGVNSTEKGDLSSESTVSRIRTEHFPLTLESARPSHTSQYLCASSDGQGATGELVFGEGSRLTVL.

There are many counts of this clonotype. V usage is TRBV6-6 and J usage is TRBJ1-2, with unresolved D. The CDR3 has 14 residues. CDR1 and CDR2 (germline): MNHNY, SVGAGI (reference sequence). Trimming took 4 bases from V and 4 from J, leaving 13 bases between them. The CDR3 reads CASSSESVSYGYTF. DNA for the CDR3: TGTGCCAGCAGTTCAGAGTCCGTCTCCTATGGCTACACCTTC.

This clonotype showed up just a few times. This chain joins TRBV12-5 and TRBJ2-1, with 8 bases fitting TRBD1. Losses at the gene ends were 7 bases for V and 7 bases for J; bases not matched to a gene: 15. Germline lookup yields CDR1 LGHNT and CDR2 FRNRAP. The CDR3 is made up of 16 amino acids. This chain's CDR3 is CASAPVITGGRNEQFF. DNA of the CDR3: TGTGCTAGTGCCCCGGTCATAACAGGGGGTCGTAATGAGCAGTTCTTC.

This clonotype appeared many times. The chain employs TRBV11-2 and TRBJ2-1, with D hard to call. The ends were cut back, 3 bases at V and 5 bases at J, with 8 bases in the middle. This CDR3 contains 13 residues. Germline CDR1 reads SGHAT; CDR2 reads FQNNGV. This CDR3 is CASSFGDDNEQFF. The CDR3 DNA reads as TGTGCCAGCAGCTTCGGTGACGACAATGAGCAGTTCTTC.

The sample holds many counts of this clonotype. The gene calls are TRBV6-2 or TRBV6-3 and TRBJ2-7; D remains ambiguous. Germline loops: CDR1 MNHEY, CDR2 SVGEGT. V was clipped by 2 bases and J by 9 bases, with 8 bases between them. The CDR3 runs to 11 residues. The CDR3 sequence is CASSYGLGQYF. The CDR3 region has the DNA TGTGCCAGCAGTTACGGGCTGGGGCAGTACTTC.

This clonotype was observed at least ten times. The V call is TRBV27, the J call TRBJ1-6, with D tentatively TRBD1 (6 bases). This CDR3 is 14 amino acids long. V was shortened by 2 bases and J by 4 bases, with 6 bases between the two germline ends. Germline V CDR1 and CDR2: MNHEY, SMNVEV (reference sequence). DNA for the CDR3: TGTGCCAGCAGTTTAAGGGGGTATAATTCACCCCTCCACTTT. Protein sequence: CASSLRGYNSPLHF.

The chain has TRBV20-1 and TRBJ2-1; no firm D call. Trimming pared 5 bases from V and 0 bases from J, leaving 14 bases between. In germline, CDR1 is DFQATT, CDR2 SNEGSKA (reference sequence). The CDR3 has 15 residues. The CDR3 DNA sequence: TGCAGTGCTGACCCGGGCCACAGCTCCTACAATGAGCAGTTCTTC. Encoded protein: CSADPGHSSYNEQFF.

This clonotype has at least ten counts. The V gene is TRBV19, the J gene TRBJ1-5; the D is unclear. The germline V gene has CDR1 LNHDA and CDR2 SQIVND (reference sequence). Trimming cost V 6 bases and J 0 bases, with 9 bases left between them. This CDR3 contains 14 residues. DNA of the CDR3: TGTGCCAGTAGAAGGGAGTATAGCAATCAGCCCCAGCATTTT. Amino acids: CASRREYSNQPQHF. Full variable domain (outside the CDR3, taken from reference TRBV19 and TRBJ1-5): DGGITQSPKYLFRKEGQNVTLSCEQNLNHDAMYWYRQDPGQGLRLIYYSQIVNDFQKGDIAEGYSVSREKKESFPLTVTSAQKNPTAFYLCASRREYSNQPQHFGDGTRLSIL.

This clonotype rates as medium-sized (0.01 to 0.1%). V gene TRBV6-5 combines with J gene TRBJ2-2; weak D call: TRBD1 (6 bases). V was trimmed by 6 bases and J by 2 bases, leaving 19 bases between them. The V gene's germline CDR1 is MNHEY and CDR2 SVGAGI. The CDR3 extends over 17 amino acids. The CDR3: CASSHSLGTPNTGELFF. The CDR3 coding sequence is TGTGCCAGCAGCCACTCCCTCGGGACACCTAACACCGGGGAGCTGTTTTTT.

This clonotype has a count of ten or more. The chain combines TRBV6-6 with TRBJ1-5; perhaps TRBD1 as D (6 bases). CDR1 MNHNY and CDR2 SVGAGI come from the germline V gene (reference sequence). V dropped 0 bases and J dropped 6 bases, with 12 bases sitting between them. This CDR3 is 15 amino acids long. The CDR3 DNA reads as TGTGCCAGCAGTTACTCGAAACAGGGTGGTCAGCCCCAGCATTTT. It yields the protein CASSYSKQGGQPQHF.

This clonotype has only a few counts. The chain employs TRBV19 and TRBJ1-4; 10 bases line up with TRBD1. This CDR3 is built from 15 residues. V was clipped by 5 bases and J by 6 bases; unmatched bases: 6. Germline V gene data show CDR1 as LNHDA and CDR2 as SQIVND (reference sequence). CDR3 region: CASSLPTGGHEKLFF. The DNA for the CDR3 is TGTGCCAGTAGTCTCCCGACAGGGGGCCATGAAAAACTGTTTTTT.

This clonotype has a count of ten or more. V gene TRBV4-1 combines with J gene TRBJ2-5; D is uncertain. The CDR3 has 15 residues. Trimming removed 0 bases at V and 5 bases at J, with 13 bases between. Germline CDR1 is MGHRA and CDR2 is YSYEKL. CDR3 DNA: TGCGCCAGCAGCCAAGAGGAAGGTCGGCGGGAGACCCAGTACTTC. It is translated as CASSQEEGRRETQYF.